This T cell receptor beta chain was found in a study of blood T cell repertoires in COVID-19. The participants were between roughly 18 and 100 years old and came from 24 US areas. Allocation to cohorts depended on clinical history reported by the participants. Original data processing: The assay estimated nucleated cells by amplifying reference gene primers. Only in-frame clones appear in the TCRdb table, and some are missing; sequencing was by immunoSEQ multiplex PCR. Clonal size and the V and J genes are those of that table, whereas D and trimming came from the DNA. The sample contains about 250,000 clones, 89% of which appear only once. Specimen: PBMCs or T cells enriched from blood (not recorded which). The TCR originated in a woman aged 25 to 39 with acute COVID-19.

The CDR3, as DNA: TGCGCCAGCAGCTTGGACAGGGCGAGGAATGAAAAACTGTTTTTT. Translating gives CASSLDRARNEKLFF. The chain recombines TRBV5-1 with TRBJ1-4; tentatively, D is TRBD1 (6 bases). The germline V and J ends were trimmed by 0 bases and 5 bases, with 11 bases remaining between them. The CDR3 runs to 15 residues. Germline values: CDR1 SGHRS, CDR2 YFSETQ.